These T cell receptor beta chains were read from a single sample in a study of cytomegalovirus exposure and HLA in healthy donors. Some clones are missing from TCRdb's copy, which holds only in-frame ones; the method was immunoSEQ multiplex PCR. Of 150,000 to 200,000 clones in the sample, about three quarters are singletons; the top ten hold approximately 3.1%. The sample consisted of PBMCs. All receptors come from a woman aged 40 to 50 in good health and CMV-seronegative. Both conserved end residues are part of each CDR3. D genes are given only for firm matches. Not every row has a clone size; where given, it reads once, few, many or a size class.

d_call	clone_size	v_call	j_call	cdr3_nt	cdr3_aa
TRBD1	-	TRBV10-3	TRBJ1-2	TGTGCCATCTCTCCGGGACAGACATATGGCTACACCTTC	CAISPGQTYGYTF
-	-	TRBV7-9	TRBJ2-3	TGTGCCAGCAGCTTAGAAGGTAGCGCGCAGTATTTT	CASSLEGSAQYF
-	-	TRBV27	TRBJ2-7	TGTGCCAGCGGGAGTCCGCGCGACGTCTCCTACGAGCAGTACTTC	CASGSPRDVSYEQYF
-	-	TRBV13	TRBJ2-7	TGTGCCAGCAGCTTAGAGGCAGGCACCTACGAGCAGTACTTC	CASSLEAGTYEQYF
-	once	TRBV7-9	TRBJ2-3	TGTGCCAGCAGCCAGACAGGCCCTCCAGATACGCAGTATTTT	CASSQTGPPDTQYF
-	-	TRBV18	TRBJ1-1	TGTGCCAGCTCACGAGGCGGACAAATGAACACTGAAGCTTTCTTT	CASSRGGQMNTEAFF
-	-	TRBV5-1	TRBJ1-1	TGCGCCAGCAGCTTGGTCTCAGGGATGAACACTGAAGCTTTCTTT	CASSLVSGMNTEAFF
TRBD2	-	TRBV5-4	TRBJ2-2	TGTGCCAGCAGCTTGGTCGCTAGCGGGGCCGCCGGGGAGCTGTTTTTT	CASSLVASGAAGELFF
TRBD2	-	TRBV5-1	TRBJ2-3	TGCGCCAGCAGCTTGGGGACTAGCGGGGGTGATACGCAGTATTTT	CASSLGTSGGDTQYF
TRBD1	-	TRBV5-1	TRBJ2-7	TGCGCCAGCAGCCAGCCTACAGGGGGCGAGCAGTACTTC	CASSQPTGGEQYF
-	-	TRBV2	TRBJ1-6	TGTGCCAGCAGTACCACCCCGGGTTTCAATAATTCACCCCTCCACTTT	CASSTTPGFNNSPLHF
TRBD1	-	TRBV6-5	TRBJ1-2	TGTGCCAGCAGTAGCCCGGGACAGGGGAACTATGGCTACACCTTC	CASSSPGQGNYGYTF
-	-	TRBV19	TRBJ1-3	TGTGCCAGTAGTCGACAGAACTCTGGAAACACCATATATTTT	CASSRQNSGNTIYF
-	few	TRBV29-1	TRBJ2-6	TGCAGCGTTGGTGGAGGATCTGGGGCCAACGTCCTGACTTTC	CSVGGGSGANVLTF
-	-	TRBV7-8	TRBJ1-2	TGTGCCAGCAGCCCCCTAAGGGGAAACTATGGCTACACCTTC	CASSPLRGNYGYTF
-	-	TRBV7-8	TRBJ1-1	TGTGCCAGCAGCGCACGACGACAGTTAATGAACACTGAAGCTTTCTTT	CASSARRQLMNTEAFF
-	-	TRBV28	TRBJ2-7	TGTGCCAGCCGTTTTAATTTGGGTAGCTACGAGCAGTACTTC	CASRFNLGSYEQYF
-	-	TRBV2	TRBJ1-2	TGTGCCAGCAGTGCCGCCCTACAGGCAAACTATGGCTACACCTTC	CASSAALQANYGYTF
TRBD1	-	TRBV6-5	TRBJ1-5	TGTGCCAGCAGGGACAGGGATGATCAGCCCCAGCATTTT	CASRDRDDQPQHF
TRBD2	-	TRBV29-1	TRBJ2-7	TGCAGCGTGGTTCTAGGACTAGCTACCGAGCAGTACTTC	CSVVLGLATEQYF
-	few	TRBV7-8	TRBJ1-6	TGTGCCAGCAGCGCGGTACGGTCACCCCTCCACTTT	CASSAVRSPLHF
TRBD2	-	TRBV4-2	TRBJ2-3	TGTGCCAGCAGCCTCAGGACTAGCGGGGGCTCAGATACGCAGTATTTT	CASSLRTSGGSDTQYF
-	few	TRBV6-1	TRBJ2-7	TGTGCCAGCAGTCCCGTCCTCTACGAGCAGTACTTC	CASSPVLYEQYF
TRBD1	-	TRBV9	TRBJ2-5	TGTGCCAGCAGCGTAGGCGCCCCGCAGGGGGCGCAGGTGACCCAGTACTTC	CASSVGAPQGAQVTQYF
TRBD1	-	TRBV10-2	TRBJ1-2	TGCGCCAGCAGTGAATTATACGGGACAGGGGGCTCCGGTGGCTACACCTTC	CASSELYGTGGSGGYTF
-	-	TRBV5-4	TRBJ2-7	TGTGCCAGCAGCTTGGACAGGGTGGGGGAGCAGTACTTC	CASSLDRVGEQYF
-	-	TRBV21-1	TRBJ2-1	TGTGCCAGCAGACCCGGGGGGACAGGATGTCATGAGCAGTTCTTC	CASRPGGTGCHEQFF
TRBD1	-	TRBV7-9	TRBJ1-5	TGTGCCAGCAGCGGACAGGGTAATCAGCCCCAGCATTTT	CASSGQGNQPQHF